This T cell receptor beta chain comes out of a study of spatial heterogeneity in lung cancer. V was shortened by 4 bases and J by 2 bases, with 13 bases between the two germline ends. CDR1 is SQVTM and CDR2 is ANQGSEA in the germline V gene. There are 14 residues in the CDR3. The time point denotes: sample taken at primary tumor resection. Sequencing covered unsorted whole RNA taken from tumor, nontumor lung or frozen PBMC. Untreated early-stage non-small cell lung cancer patients, approximately 79 in total, were the donors. This clonotype was detected ten times or more. Individually, TCR cDNA molecules were each labelled with a unique molecular identifier. MiXCR, run by TCRdb on the 5' RACE reads, gives a single entry per CDR3 protein. Seen here are more than 9,000 distinct CDR3 sequences, about 6% observed once, and the top ten hold about a tenth.

The TCR sequence derives from a male donor with early-stage non-small cell lung cancer. The source material was normal lung tissue next to the tumor, sampled at surgery. The rearrangement uses TRBV29-1 and TRBJ2-3; D gene unclear. The DNA of the CDR3 is TGCAGCGTTGTAAGTGGGGTCAACACAGATACGCAGTATTTT. Encoded protein: CSVVSGVNTDTQYF.